The rows below give T cell receptor beta chains drawn from one sample of a study of T cell repertoires in cytomegalovirus infection. Via MiXCR, TCRdb re-called the reads, giving one row per CDR3 protein. The data show almost 550,000 distinct CDR3 sequences, with about 15% seen just once and 20% to 30% held by the top ten. Material: CD8+ T cells from PBMCs. The receptor source for this set is a human donor in good health (CMV status not recorded). Some clones in this sample may be carry-over from other donors' samples. The CDR3 runs from the conserved cysteine through the conserved F or W. The order of the fields is D gene, V gene, J gene, clone size, CDR3 DNA, CDR3 protein. The D gene is left open where the match is weak. Clone size appears in some rows only: once, few, many, or a class for an expanded clone.

>.|TRBV12-3/TRBV12-4|TRBJ2-7|many
TGTGCCAGCAGTTCTACTTGGGGTCGGTACGAGCAGTACTTC
CASSSTWGRYEQYF
>.|TRBV7-2|TRBJ1-1|many
TGTGCGAGGGCCCGTACCCCTGAAGCTTTCTTT
CARARTPEAFF
>TRBD2|TRBV20-1|TRBJ2-5|few
TGCAGTGCTGACACTAGCGGGGGGGCCTTGGAGACCCAGTACTTC
CSADTSGGALETQYF
>.|TRBV20-1|TRBJ2-3|many
TGCAGTGCTCGGGCAGATACGCAGTATTTT
CSARADTQYF
>.|TRBV24-1|TRBJ2-2|.
TGTGCCACCAGTGATTTGCGGGGACCCACCGGGGAGCTGTTTTTT
CATSDLRGPTGELFF
>.|TRBV13|TRBJ2-3|.
TGTGCCAGCAGCATAGCCAGCTTCCCTAGCACAGATACGCAGTATTTT
CASSIASFPSTDTQYF
>TRBD1|TRBV5-1|TRBJ2-1|few
TGCGCCAGCAGCTTCACCAGGGCCGACAGGGGGCGGTACAATGAGCAGTTCTTC
CASSFTRADRGRYNEQFF
>.|TRBV7-9|TRBJ2-2|many
TGTGCCAGCAGCTTCGGGGACACCGGGGAGCTGTTTTTT
CASSFGDTGELFF
>.|TRBV11-2|TRBJ2-7|many
TGTGCCAGCAGCGTTTTCACAGGGCTTGGATACGAGCAGTACTTC
CASSVFTGLGYEQYF
>.|TRBV7-9|TRBJ2-3|many
TGTGCCAGCAGCTTAAATCGGCAGGGCTCAGATACGCAGTATTTT
CASSLNRQGSDTQYF
>TRBD2|TRBV27|TRBJ2-7|few
TGTGCCAGCAGTAGAGGGAGGGCCGTGTACGAGCAGTACTTC
CASSRGRAVYEQYF
>TRBD1|TRBV19|TRBJ1-1|.
TGTGCCAGTACCCCACCTCCACAGGGGAGAATGGCTGAAGCTTTCTTT
CASTPPPQGRMAEAFF
>.|TRBV4-1|TRBJ2-4|many
TGCGCCAGCAGCGGAAGAGGGGTGTGGACGGACATTCAGTACTTC
CASSGRGVWTDIQYF
>TRBD2|TRBV12-3/TRBV12-4|TRBJ2-5|many
TGTGCCAGCAGTTTAGCAACTAGCGGGGTGGGTGAGACCCAGTACTTC
CASSLATSGVGETQYF
>TRBD2|TRBV28|TRBJ2-1|few
TGTGCCAGCAGCCGACTAGCGGAGAACAATGAGCAGTTCTTC
CASSRLAENNEQFF
>.|TRBV27|TRBJ2-6|few
TGTGCCAGCACTAGTGGTTCTGGGGCCAACGTCCTGACTTTC
CASTSGSGANVLTF
>TRBD1|TRBV6-1|TRBJ1-4|many
TGTGCCAGCAAGACCGGGACAGGGGATGAAAAACTGTTTTTT
CASKTGTGDEKLFF
>.|TRBV11-3|TRBJ2-1|many
TGTGCCAGCAGCAATAGGGCGGGGAGCTCCTACAATGAGCAGTTCTTC
CASSNRAGSSYNEQFF
>.|TRBV15|TRBJ2-7|few
TGTGCCACCAGCAAAGTCCCCGGGACGGCCCCCTACGAGCAGTACTTC
CATSKVPGTAPYEQYF
>.|TRBV4-1|TRBJ2-1|many
TGCGCCAGCAGCCAGGAGGGCGAGATTAGCTCCTACAATGAGCAGTTCTTC
CASSQEGEISSYNEQFF
>TRBD1|TRBV20-1|TRBJ2-7|.
TGCAGTGCTAGATCAAGGGACAGGGTCTACGAGCAGTACTTC
CSARSRDRVYEQYF
>TRBD2|TRBV4-1|TRBJ2-3|few
TGCGCCAGCAGCCAAGATTCCCCCGAGAGCGGGGACGGCAATACGCAGTATTTT
CASSQDSPESGDGNTQYF
>TRBD1|TRBV27|TRBJ1-2|.
TGTGCCAGCAGTTCCTCCGACAGGGCCCTTAACTATGGCTACACCTTC
CASSSSDRALNYGYTF
>TRBD1|TRBV7-9|TRBJ2-3|many
TGTGCCAGCAGCTTAGCGGGACAGGGATGGACAGATACGCAGTATTTT
CASSLAGQGWTDTQYF
>.|TRBV4-1|TRBJ1-5|many
TGCGCCAGCAGCCAAGTGGGGGATCCCCAGCCCCAGCATTTT
CASSQVGDPQPQHF
>TRBD2|TRBV6-5|TRBJ2-6|few
TGTGCCAGCAGTCGGGGGGAGAGCTCTGGGGCCAACGTCCTGACTTTC
CASSRGESSGANVLTF
>TRBD2|TRBV29-1|TRBJ2-2|.
TGCAGCGTCCTGGGACTAGCGGGAGCAGAAACCGGGGAGCTGTTTTTT
CSVLGLAGAETGELFF
>.|TRBV4-1|TRBJ2-1|many
TGCGCCAGCAGCCAAGTGGGGAGCGGGCCCTACAATGAGCAGTTCTTC
CASSQVGSGPYNEQFF
>.|TRBV7-3|TRBJ1-1|many
TGTGCCAGCAGCTTTTCAGGGCCGGCTGAAGCTTTCTTT
CASSFSGPAEAFF
>TRBD1|TRBV25-1|TRBJ2-3|.
TGTGCCAGCAGTGAATACCAAGGACAGGGGGCTAGCACAGATACGCAGTATTTT
CASSEYQGQGASTDTQYF
>TRBD2|TRBV9|TRBJ2-2|few
TGTGCCAGCAGCTCCCACCTCGCCGGGACTAGCGGGGGAAAAGCCGGGGAGCTGTTTTTT
CASSSHLAGTSGGKAGELFF
>TRBD1|TRBV28|TRBJ2-3|many
TGTGCCAGCAGTTTAGGGACAGACGGCACAGATACGCAGTATTTT
CASSLGTDGTDTQYF
>TRBD2|TRBV19|TRBJ2-1|many
TGTGCCAGCACCGGACTAGCAGTCTCCTACAATGAGCAGTTCTTC
CASTGLAVSYNEQFF
>.|TRBV5-6|TRBJ1-1|few
TGTGCCAGCAACCCAGGGCTGTCCGGCGGCACTGAAGCTTTCTTT
CASNPGLSGGTEAFF
>.|TRBV12-3/TRBV12-4|TRBJ2-1|many
TGTGCCAGCAGTTTATCCCGGGTAGTCGATGAGCAGTTCTTC
CASSLSRVVDEQFF
>.|TRBV9|TRBJ2-5|few
TGTGCCAGCAGCGAAGGACATAAAGAGACCCAGTACTTC
CASSEGHKETQYF
>.|TRBV7-6|TRBJ2-1|many
TGTGCCAGCAGCCTATTCCCGAGGGAGAGCTCCTACAATGAGCAGTTCTTC
CASSLFPRESSYNEQFF
>TRBD2|TRBV19|TRBJ2-7|many
TGTGCCAGTAGTATTGGACTAGGAACCTACGAGCAGTACTTC
CASSIGLGTYEQYF
>TRBD1|TRBV7-9|TRBJ1-1|many
TGTGCCAGCAGCTTAGGAGGGGAGGGGACAGGGGGCTATACTGAAGCTTTCTTT
CASSLGGEGTGGYTEAFF